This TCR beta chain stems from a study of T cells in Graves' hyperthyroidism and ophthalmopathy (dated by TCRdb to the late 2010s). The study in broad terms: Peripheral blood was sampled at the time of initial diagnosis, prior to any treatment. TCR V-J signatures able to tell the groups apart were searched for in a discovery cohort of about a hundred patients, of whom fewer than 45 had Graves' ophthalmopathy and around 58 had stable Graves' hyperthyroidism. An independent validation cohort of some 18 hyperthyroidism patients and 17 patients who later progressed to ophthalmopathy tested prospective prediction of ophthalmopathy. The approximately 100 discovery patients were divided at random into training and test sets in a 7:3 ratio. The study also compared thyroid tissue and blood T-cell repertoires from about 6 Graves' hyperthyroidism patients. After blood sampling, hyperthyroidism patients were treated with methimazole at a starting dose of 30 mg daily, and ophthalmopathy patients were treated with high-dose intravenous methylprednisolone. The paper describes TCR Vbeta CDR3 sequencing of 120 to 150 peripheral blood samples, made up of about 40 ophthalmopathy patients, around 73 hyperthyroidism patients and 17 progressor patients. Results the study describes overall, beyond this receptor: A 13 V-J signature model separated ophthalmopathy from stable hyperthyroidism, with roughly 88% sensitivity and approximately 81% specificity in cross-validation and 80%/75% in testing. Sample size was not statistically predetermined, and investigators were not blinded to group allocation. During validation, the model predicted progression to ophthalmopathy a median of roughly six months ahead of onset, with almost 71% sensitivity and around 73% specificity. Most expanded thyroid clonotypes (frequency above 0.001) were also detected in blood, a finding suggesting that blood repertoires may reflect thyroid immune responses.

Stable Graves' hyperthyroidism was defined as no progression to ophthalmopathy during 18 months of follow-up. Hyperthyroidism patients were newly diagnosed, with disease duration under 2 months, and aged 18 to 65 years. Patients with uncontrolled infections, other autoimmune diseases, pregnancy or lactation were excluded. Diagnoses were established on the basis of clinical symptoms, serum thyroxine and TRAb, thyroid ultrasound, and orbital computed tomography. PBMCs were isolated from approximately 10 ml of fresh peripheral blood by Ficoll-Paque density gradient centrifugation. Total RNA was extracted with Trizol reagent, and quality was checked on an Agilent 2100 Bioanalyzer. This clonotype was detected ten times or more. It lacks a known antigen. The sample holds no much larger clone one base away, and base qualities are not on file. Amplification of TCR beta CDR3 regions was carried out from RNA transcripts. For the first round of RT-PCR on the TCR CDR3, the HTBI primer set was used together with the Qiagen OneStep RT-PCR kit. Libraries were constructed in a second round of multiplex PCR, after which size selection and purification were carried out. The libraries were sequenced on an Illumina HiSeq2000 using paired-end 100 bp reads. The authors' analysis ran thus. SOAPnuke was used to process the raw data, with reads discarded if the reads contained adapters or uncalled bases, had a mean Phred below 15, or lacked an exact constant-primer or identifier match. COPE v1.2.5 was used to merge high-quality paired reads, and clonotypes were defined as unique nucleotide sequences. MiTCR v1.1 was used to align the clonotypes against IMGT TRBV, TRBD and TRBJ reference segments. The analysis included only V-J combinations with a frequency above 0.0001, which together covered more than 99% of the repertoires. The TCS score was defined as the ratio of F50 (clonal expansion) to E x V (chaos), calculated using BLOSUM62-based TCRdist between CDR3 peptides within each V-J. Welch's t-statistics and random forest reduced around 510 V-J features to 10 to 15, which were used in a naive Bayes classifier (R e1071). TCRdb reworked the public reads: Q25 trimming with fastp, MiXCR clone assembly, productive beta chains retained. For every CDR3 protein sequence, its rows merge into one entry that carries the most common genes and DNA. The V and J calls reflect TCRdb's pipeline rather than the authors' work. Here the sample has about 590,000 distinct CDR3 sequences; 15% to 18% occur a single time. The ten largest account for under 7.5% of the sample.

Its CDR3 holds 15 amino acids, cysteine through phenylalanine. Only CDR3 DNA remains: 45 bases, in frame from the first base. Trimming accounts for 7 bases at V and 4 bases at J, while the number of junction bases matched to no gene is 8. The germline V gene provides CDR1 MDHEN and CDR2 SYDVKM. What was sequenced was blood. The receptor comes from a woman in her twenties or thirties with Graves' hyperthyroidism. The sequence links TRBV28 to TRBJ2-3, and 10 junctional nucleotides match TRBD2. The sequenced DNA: TGTGCCAGCAACACTCCGGGACTAGCGTCAGATACGCAGTATTTT. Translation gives CASNTPGLASDTQYF. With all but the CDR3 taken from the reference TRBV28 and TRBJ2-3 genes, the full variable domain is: DVKVTQSSRYLVKRTGEKVFLECVQDMDHENMFWYRQDPGLGLRLIYFSYDVKMKEKGDIPEGYSVSREKKERFSLILESASTNQTSMYLCASNTPGLASDTQYFGPGTRLTVL.